This entry lists 19 T cell receptor beta chains sequenced from one sample in a study of high-grade serous ovarian cancer treatment subgroups. Sequencing used immunoSEQ multiplex PCR; TCRdb keeps in-frame clones, though not all of them. The repertoire consists of approximately 6,200 clones, with approximately 72% occurring once and the leading ten covering less than 11%. Tumor tissue was taken before any definitive surgery or chemotherapy was given. Sample: tumor tissue. The receptors shown here come from a human donor with high-grade serous ovarian cancer.

V is TRBV9 and J is TRBJ1-6; D is uncertain. The germline CDR1 and CDR2 sequences are SGDLS and YYNGEE. V shed 0 bases and J shed 10 bases, with 8 bases lying between them. This CDR3 spans 13 amino acids. The CDR3 coding sequence is TGTGCCAGCAGCGTAGAGGGAGGCTCACCCCTCCACTTT. Protein: CASSVEGGSPLHF.

The CDR3 DNA follows: TGTGCCAGCAGTGAACAGCGGGAGGGGACAGATACGCAGTATTTT. Its protein product is CASSEQREGTDTQYF. The chain joins TRBV2 to TRBJ2-3, with 10 bases lining up with TRBD2. CDR1 SNHLY and CDR2 FYNNEI come from the germline V gene. V was pared by 2 bases and J by 3 bases, with 2 bases of the junction left unmatched. This CDR3 is 15 amino acids long.

The rearrangement uses TRBV6-1 and TRBJ1-1; no firm D call. Trimming pared 1 base from V and 1 base from J, leaving 7 bases between. There are 14 residues in the CDR3. Germline-derived CDR1 and CDR2 are MNHNS and SASEGT. The CDR3 loop reads CASSEVPRNTEAFF. CDR3 nucleotide sequence: TGTGCCAGCAGTGAAGTGCCCAGGAACACTGAAGCTTTCTTT.

V gene TRBV9 combines with J gene TRBJ1-2, with D unclear. The V and J ends lost 0 bases and 5 bases respectively, with 8 bases between them. The CDR3 covers 13 residues. The germline gives CDR1 SGDLS, CDR2 YYNGEE. This CDR3 reads CASSVGPGYGYTF. The CDR3 bases are TGTGCCAGCAGCGTAGGTCCTGGATATGGCTACACCTTC.

The rearrangement uses TRBV5-6 and TRBJ2-1; a weak D match, TRBD2 (6 bases). This CDR3 has 11 residues. Germline V gene sequence: CDR1 SGHDT, CDR2 YYEEEE. Trimming took off 6 bases at V and 10 bases at J, with 11 bases between the two ends. DNA of the CDR3: TGTGCCAGCACCGGGGGTGTCGAGCAGTTCTTC. This encodes CASTGGVEQFF.

The J gene is TRBJ2-1, the V gene TRBV6-1; 9 positions match TRBD2. This CDR3 has 17 residues. V gave up 0 bases and J gave up 8 bases; unmatched junction bases: 11. Germline assignment: CDR1 MNHNS and CDR2 SASEGT. The CDR3 DNA sequence: TGTGCCAGCAGTGAAGCGTGGCTAGCGGGGCTAAAGGATGAGCAGTTCTTC. Amino acids: CASSEAWLAGLKDEQFF.

V usage is TRBV5-4 and J usage is TRBJ1-2; 7 nucleotides agree with TRBD1. The CDR3 contains 12 residues. After removal of 0 bases from V and 13 bases from J, the junction contained 6 bases not matched to a gene. The V gene's germline CDR1 is SGHNT and CDR2 YYREEE (reference sequence). CDR3 residues: CASSLEDRACTF. CDR3 nucleotides: TGTGCCAGCAGCTTGGAAGACAGGGCTTGCACCTTC.

V and J are TRBV5-6 and TRBJ1-1; D gene ambiguous. Trimming left V 3 bases short and J 5 bases short, with 14 bases between. The germline V gene encodes CDR1 SGHDT and CDR2 YYEEEE. This CDR3 has 14 amino acids. The CDR3 here is CASSWDSAVTEAFF. In DNA form, the CDR3 reads TGTGCCAGCAGCTGGGATTCGGCCGTGACTGAAGCTTTCTTT.

The V and J genes are TRBV5-5 and TRBJ2-5, with D unclear. Trimming stripped 4 bases from V and 3 bases from J, with 13 bases between. Germline loops: CDR1 SGHKS, CDR2 YYEKEE (reference sequence). This CDR3 has 14 residues. The CDR3: CASSRATGKETQYF. Written as DNA, the CDR3 is TGTGCCAGCAGCCGGGCCACTGGGAAAGAGACCCAGTACTTC.

This chain uses TRBV27 with TRBJ2-7, with D possibly being TRBD1 or TRBD2 (5 bases each). Germline assignment: CDR1 MNHEY and CDR2 SMNVEV (reference sequence). This CDR3 is 15 amino acids long. The V end was cut by 5 bases, the J end by 5 bases, with 19 bases between. The CDR3 loop reads CASSPMWGGGDEQYF. The CDR3 nucleotides are TGTGCCAGCAGTCCCATGTGGGGCGGAGGCGACGAGCAGTACTTC.

V usage is TRBV23-1 and J usage is TRBJ1-5, with D possibly being TRBD1 (5 bases). TRBV23-1 belongs to the ORF category, with a function that is uncertain. This CDR3 region has 13 residues. V lost 10 bases and J 3 bases, leaving 13 bases between the germline ends. CDR3 amino acids: CATRDSFNQPQHF. The CDR3 nucleotides are TGCGCCACCAGAGACAGCTTCAATCAGCCCCAGCATTTT.

Here the CDR3 reads CASSLRAGASGELFF. In DNA, the CDR3 is TGTGCCAGCAGCTTAAGGGCAGGGGCTTCCGGGGAGCTGTTTTTT. The rearrangement joins TRBV7-2 to TRBJ2-2; weak D call: TRBD1 (6 bases). The germline V gene has CDR1 SGHTA and CDR2 FQGNSA. The CDR3 is 15 amino acids. The V end lost 2 bases, the J end lost 6 bases, and 13 bases lay between the germline ends.

The rearrangement uses TRBV18 and TRBJ1-1; no definite D call. This CDR3 has 13 amino acids. Per germline, CDR1 KGHSH and CDR2 LQKENI. The ends were cut back, 11 bases at V and 0 bases at J, with 13 bases in the middle. CDR3 nucleotides: TGTGCCGCGAAGGCGGCTTTGAACACTGAAGCTTTCTTT. Translation: CAAKAALNTEAFF. Combining the CDR3 with reference TRBV18 and TRBJ1-1 gives the whole variable domain NAGVMQNPRHLVRRRGQEARLRCSPMKGHSHVYWYRQLPEEGLKFMVYLQKENIIDESGMPKERFSAEFPKEGPSILRIQQVVRGDSAAYFCAAKAALNTEAFFGQGTRLTVV.

This clone appeared a few times. The chain's CDR3 is CASSTGQVEKEPLHF. CDR3 sequence (DNA): TGCGCCAGCAGCACCGGACAGGTCGAGAAGGAACCCCTCCACTTT. This chain uses TRBV5-1 with TRBJ1-6, with 7 bases aligning to TRBD1. From germline, CDR1 is SGHRS and CDR2 YFSETQ. The CDR3 length is 15 residues. V shed 4 bases, J shed 12 bases, and the junction held 13 bases outside the gene matches.

The chain has TRBV11-2 and TRBJ2-1, with TRBD2 matching over 7 bases. Per germline, CDR1 SGHAT and CDR2 FQNNGV. The CDR3 spans 17 residues. Unmatched junction bases numbered 10, after V lost 2 bases and J lost 3 bases. The CDR3 DNA sequence: TGTGCCAGCAGCTTAATCTCGGGGGGTAGGAACTACAATGAGCAGTTCTTC. This gives the protein CASSLISGGRNYNEQFF.

In this sample, this clone turned up a few times. The V gene is TRBV4-3, the J gene TRBJ1-1, with D possibly TRBD1 on 5 matching bases. Germline V gene sequence: CDR1 LGHNA, CDR2 YSLEER. The CDR3 contains 15 residues. The V and J ends lost 3 bases and 10 bases respectively, with 21 bases between them. The DNA for the CDR3 is TGCGCCAGCAGCCAGAGCACAAGGACGGGGACCGGAGCTTTCTTT. It is translated as CASSQSTRTGTGAFF.

J is TRBJ2-2 and V is TRBV4-3; no reliable D call. With 1 base removed from V and 6 bases from J, the gap between germline ends came to 9 bases. The length of the CDR3 is 14 residues. Germline loops: CDR1 LGHNA, CDR2 YSLEER. DNA of the CDR3: TGCGCCAGCAGCCAAGTAGGCGATTCCGGGGAGCTGTTTTTT. This sequence encodes CASSQVGDSGELFF.

J is TRBJ2-5 and V is TRBV4-1, with D possibly being TRBD2 (6 bases). The assigned J gene may be wrong: the sequence end matches TRBJ2-7 better. Looked up from germline, CDR1 is MGHRA and CDR2 is YSYEKL. The CDR3 covers 13 residues. Here the CDR3 DNA reads TGCGCCAGCAGCCAAGAAGGAGGGGACGAGCAGTACTTC. Its protein product is CASSQEGGDEQYF.

This clone is medium-sized (0.01 to 0.1%) in the sample. This rearrangement joins TRBV30 to TRBJ2-3, with D unresolved. Trimming removed 2 bases at V and 2 bases at J, with 5 bases between. CDR1 is GTSNPN and CDR2 is SVGIG in the germline V gene (reference sequence). This CDR3 is 12 amino acids long. CDR3 nucleotides: TGTGCCTGGAGTCTCTTCACAGATACGCAGTATTTT. This codes for CAWSLFTDTQYF.